This T cell receptor beta chain was sequenced for a study of regulatory T cells in long-lasting Graves disease. Indicated time point: newly diagnosed GD, antithyroid drugs for less than 3 months. PBMCs provided the RNA from which the TCR library was made. CDR3-region Arm-PCR and iRepertoire HTBI primers produced the TCR beta libraries. TCRdb ran MiXCR on the multiplex PCR reads and lists one entry per CDR3 protein. This repertoire shows roughly 380,000 distinct CDR3 sequences, about a sixth found once; its top ten account for 22%. Trimming cost V 0 bases and J 8 bases, with 16 bases left between them. CDR1 and CDR2 from the germline V gene are DFQATT and SNEGSKA (reference sequence). This CDR3 has 15 amino acids. This clonotype was seen ten or more times.

Sequences were derived from peripheral blood mononuclear cells (PBMCs), sampled at new diagnosis, from a patient treated with antithyroid drugs. The V call is TRBV20-1, the J call TRBJ1-4; tentatively, D is TRBD1 (5 bases). The source is a female donor with Graves disease. CDR3 residues: CSARDTGRVGEKLFF. The CDR3 DNA reads TGCAGTGCTAGAGATACGGGCAGGGTGGGAGAAAAACTGTTTTTT.